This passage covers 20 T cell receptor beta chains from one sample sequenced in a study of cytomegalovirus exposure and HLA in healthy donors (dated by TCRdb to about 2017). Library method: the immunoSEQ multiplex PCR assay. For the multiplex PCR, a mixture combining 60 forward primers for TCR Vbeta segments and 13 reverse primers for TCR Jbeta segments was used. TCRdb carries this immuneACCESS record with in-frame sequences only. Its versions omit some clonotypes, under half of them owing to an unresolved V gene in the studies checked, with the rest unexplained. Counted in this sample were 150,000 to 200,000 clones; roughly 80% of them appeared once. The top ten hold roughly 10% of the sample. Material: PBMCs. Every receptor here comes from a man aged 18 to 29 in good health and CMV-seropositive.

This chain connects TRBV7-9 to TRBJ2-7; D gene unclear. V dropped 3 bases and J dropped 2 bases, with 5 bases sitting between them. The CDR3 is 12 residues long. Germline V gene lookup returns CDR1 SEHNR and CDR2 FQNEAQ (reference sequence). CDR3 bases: TGTGCCAGCAGCTTGTCAGCCTACGAGCAGTACTTC. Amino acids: CASSLSAYEQYF.

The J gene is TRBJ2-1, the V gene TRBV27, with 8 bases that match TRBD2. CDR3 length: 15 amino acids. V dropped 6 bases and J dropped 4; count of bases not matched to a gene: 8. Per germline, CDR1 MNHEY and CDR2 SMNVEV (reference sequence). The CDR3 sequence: CASRPSGSIYNEQFF. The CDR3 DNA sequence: TGTGCCAGCAGACCAAGCGGGAGTATATACAATGAGCAGTTCTTC.

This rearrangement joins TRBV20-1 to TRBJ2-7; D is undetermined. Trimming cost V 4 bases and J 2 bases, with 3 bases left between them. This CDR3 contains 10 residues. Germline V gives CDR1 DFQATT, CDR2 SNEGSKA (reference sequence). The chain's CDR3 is CSATTYEQYF. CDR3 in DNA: TGCAGTGCTACTACCTACGAGCAGTACTTC.

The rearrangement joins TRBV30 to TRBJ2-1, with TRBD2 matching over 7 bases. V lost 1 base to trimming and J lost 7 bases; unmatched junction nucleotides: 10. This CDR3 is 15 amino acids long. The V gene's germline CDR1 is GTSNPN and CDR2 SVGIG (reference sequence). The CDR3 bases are TGTGCCTGGAGTGCCCGCGGGGGATTAAGTAATGAGCAGTTCTTC. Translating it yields CAWSARGGLSNEQFF.

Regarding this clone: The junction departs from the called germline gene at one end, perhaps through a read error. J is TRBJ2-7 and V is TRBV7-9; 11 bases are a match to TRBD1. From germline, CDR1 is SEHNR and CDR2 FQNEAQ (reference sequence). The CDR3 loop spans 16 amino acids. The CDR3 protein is CSSSFQSGQGAYEQYF. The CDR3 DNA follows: TGTTCCAGCAGCTTCCAATCGGGACAGGGGGCCTACGAGCAGTACTTC.

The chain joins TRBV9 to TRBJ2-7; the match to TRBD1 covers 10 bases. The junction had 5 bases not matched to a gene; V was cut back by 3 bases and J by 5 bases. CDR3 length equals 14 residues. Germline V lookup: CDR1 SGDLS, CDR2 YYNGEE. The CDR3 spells CASSAAGTGDEQYF. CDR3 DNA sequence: TGTGCCAGCAGCGCCGCCGGGACAGGGGACGAGCAGTACTTC.

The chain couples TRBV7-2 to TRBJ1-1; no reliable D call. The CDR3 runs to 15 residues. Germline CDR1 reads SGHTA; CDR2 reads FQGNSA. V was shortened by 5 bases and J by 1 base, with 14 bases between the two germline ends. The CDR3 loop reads CASSPHAAENTEAFF. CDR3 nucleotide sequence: TGTGCCAGCAGCCCACACGCGGCAGAGAACACTGAAGCTTTCTTT.

This chain's CDR3 is CASSLTGQANTEAFF. The DNA of the CDR3 is TGTGCCAGCAGCCTAACGGGACAGGCGAACACTGAAGCTTTCTTT. V gene TRBV11-2 combines with J gene TRBJ1-1, with TRBD1 matching 8 bases. CDR3 length: 15 amino acids. V trimming: 5 bases; J trimming: 1 base; junction bases outside the gene matches: 6. Germline V lookup: CDR1 SGHAT, CDR2 FQNNGV.

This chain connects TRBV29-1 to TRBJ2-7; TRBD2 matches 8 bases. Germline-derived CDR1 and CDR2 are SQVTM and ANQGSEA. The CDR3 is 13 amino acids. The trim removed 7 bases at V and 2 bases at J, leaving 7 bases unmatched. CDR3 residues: CSALSGNTYEQYF. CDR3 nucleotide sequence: TGCAGCGCTCTTAGCGGGAACACCTACGAGCAGTACTTC.

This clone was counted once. The CDR3 region is CASLSLSGNTIYF. CDR3 in DNA: TGTGCCAGCCTGTCCCTCTCTGGAAACACCATATATTTT. The chain combines TRBV6-5 with TRBJ1-3; no clear D. Germline CDR1 MNHEY, CDR2 SVGAGI. Trimming cost V 8 bases and J 0 bases, with 8 bases left between them. This CDR3 region has 13 residues.

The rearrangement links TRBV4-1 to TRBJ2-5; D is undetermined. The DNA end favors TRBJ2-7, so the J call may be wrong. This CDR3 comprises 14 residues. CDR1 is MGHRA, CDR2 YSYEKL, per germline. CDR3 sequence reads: CASSQAGISYEQYF. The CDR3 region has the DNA TGCGCCAGCAGCCAGGCAGGAATTTCCTACGAGCAGTACTTC.

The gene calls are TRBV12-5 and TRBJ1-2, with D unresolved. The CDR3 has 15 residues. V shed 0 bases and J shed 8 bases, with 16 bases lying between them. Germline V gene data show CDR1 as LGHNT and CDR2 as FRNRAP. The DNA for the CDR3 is TGTGCTAGTGGTTTGGTAAAAGTCGGGTATTACGGCTACACCTTC. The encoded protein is CASGLVKVGYYGYTF.

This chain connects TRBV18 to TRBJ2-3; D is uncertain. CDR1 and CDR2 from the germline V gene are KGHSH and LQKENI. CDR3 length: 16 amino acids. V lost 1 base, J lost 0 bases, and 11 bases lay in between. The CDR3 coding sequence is TGTGCCAGCTCACCACGAGACTTTTCTAGCACAGATACGCAGTATTTT. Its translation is CASSPRDFSSTDTQYF.

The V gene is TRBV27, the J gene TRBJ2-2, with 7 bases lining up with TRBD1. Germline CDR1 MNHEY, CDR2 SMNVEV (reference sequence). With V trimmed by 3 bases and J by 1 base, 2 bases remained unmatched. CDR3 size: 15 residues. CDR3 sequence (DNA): TGTGCCAGCAGTTTTTGGGACAGGAACACCGGGGAGCTGTTTTTT. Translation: CASSFWDRNTGELFF.

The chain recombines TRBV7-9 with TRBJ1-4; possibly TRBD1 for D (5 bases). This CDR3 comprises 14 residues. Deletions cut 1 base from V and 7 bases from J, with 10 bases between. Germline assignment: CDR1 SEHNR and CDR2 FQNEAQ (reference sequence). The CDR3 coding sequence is TGTGCCAGCAGCTTAGAGTCTCAGGGTGAAAAACTGTTTTTT. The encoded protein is CASSLESQGEKLFF. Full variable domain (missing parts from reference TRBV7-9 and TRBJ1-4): DTGVSQNPRHKITKRGQNVTFRCDPISEHNRLYWYRQTLGQGPEFLTYFQNEAQLEKSRLLSDRFSAERPKGSFSTLEIQRTEQGDSAMYLCASSLESQGEKLFFGSGTQLSVL.

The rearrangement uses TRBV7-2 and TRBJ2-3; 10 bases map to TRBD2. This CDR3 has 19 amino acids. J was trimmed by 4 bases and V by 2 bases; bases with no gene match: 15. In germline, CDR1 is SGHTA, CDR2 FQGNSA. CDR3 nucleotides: TGTGCCAGCAGCTTATATCATCGCGGCCAGCGGGGGGGCGCAGATACGCAGTATTTT. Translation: CASSLYHRGQRGGADTQYF.

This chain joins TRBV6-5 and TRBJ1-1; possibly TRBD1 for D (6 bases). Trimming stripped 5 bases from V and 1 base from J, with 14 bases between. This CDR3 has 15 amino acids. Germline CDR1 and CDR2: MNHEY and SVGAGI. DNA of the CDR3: TGTGCCAGCAGTCAAACCGGGACACCGAACACTGAAGCTTTCTTT. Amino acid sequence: CASSQTGTPNTEAFF.

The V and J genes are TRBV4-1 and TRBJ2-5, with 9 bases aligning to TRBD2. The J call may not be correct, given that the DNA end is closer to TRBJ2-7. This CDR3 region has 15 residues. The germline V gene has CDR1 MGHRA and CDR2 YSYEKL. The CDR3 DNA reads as TGCGCCAGCAGCCTAAGTAGCGGGAGCGCCTACGAGCAGTACTTC. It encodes CASSLSSGSAYEQYF.

The CDR3 sequence is CASSVRLAGGPYTGELFF. In DNA form, the CDR3 reads TGTGCCAGCAGCGTAAGGCTAGCGGGGGGGCCCTACACCGGGGAGCTGTTTTTT. The rearrangement links TRBV9 to TRBJ2-2; 12 nucleotides agree with TRBD2. This CDR3 region has 18 residues. Germline CDR1 and CDR2: SGDLS and YYNGEE. V lost 1 base to trimming and J lost 3 bases; unmatched junction nucleotides: 7.

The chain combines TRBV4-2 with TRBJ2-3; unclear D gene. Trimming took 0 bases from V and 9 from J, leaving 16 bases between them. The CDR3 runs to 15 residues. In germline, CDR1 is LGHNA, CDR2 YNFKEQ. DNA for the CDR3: TGTGCCAGCAGCCAAGATGAATCCCTGGTGCGCACGCAGTATTTT. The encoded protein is CASSQDESLVRTQYF.